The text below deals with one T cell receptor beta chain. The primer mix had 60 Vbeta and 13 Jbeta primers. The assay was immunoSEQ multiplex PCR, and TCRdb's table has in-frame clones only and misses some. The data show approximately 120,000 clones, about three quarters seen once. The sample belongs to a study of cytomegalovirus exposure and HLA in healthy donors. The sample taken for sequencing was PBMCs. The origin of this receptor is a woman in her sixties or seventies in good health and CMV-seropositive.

For the CDR3, the DNA is TGTGCCAGCAGCCCCTTAGGGGGCTCTGGAAACACCATATATTTT. It is translated as CASSPLGGSGNTIYF. V usage is TRBV13 and J usage is TRBJ1-3, with D maybe TRBD1 (6 bases). The V gene lost 5 bases and the J gene lost 0 bases, with 11 bases spanning the gap. From germline, CDR1 is PRHDT and CDR2 FYEKMQ (reference sequence). This CDR3 spans 15 amino acids.